This TCR beta chain comes out of a study of cytomegalovirus exposure and HLA in healthy donors. 13 Jbeta primers and 60 Vbeta primers were used for the PCR. Only in-frame clones appear in the TCRdb table, and some are missing; sequencing was by immunoSEQ multiplex PCR. Here the sample spans some 200,000 clones, around 85% being singletons. On this clone itself: Antigen unknown.

Study outcomes and limitations: Owing to their indistinguishability, certain V segments, notably TRBV6-2 and TRBV6-3, were excluded.

Trimming took 4 bases from V and 7 from J, leaving 10 bases between them. Germline V gives CDR1 ENHRY, CDR2 SYGVKD. The CDR3 runs 12 residues. The chain has TRBV10-3 and TRBJ1-1; TRBD1 is a possible D gene (6 bases). Input material: PBMCs. The sequence came from a man aged 50-60 years in good health and CMV-seronegative. Here the CDR3 reads CAISVSGVEAFF. CDR3 DNA sequence: TGTGCCATCAGTGTATCAGGGGTTGAAGCTTTCTTT.